This T cell receptor beta chain was recovered during a study of Ad26.COV2.S vaccination and SARS-CoV-2 variants. Looking at the study overall: A COV1001 Ad26.COV2.S trial-arm participant provided the sample.

The treatment was: around 19 received Ad26.COV2.S at low or high dose, single or two shots; several received placebo; per-sample allocation not given. Sampling happened 63 days after the first vaccine or placebo injection. Produced via immunoSEQ multiplex PCR; TCRdb's table is partial and in-frame only. The table includes 350,000 to 400,000 clones, approximately 90% detected once. The CDR3 runs 15 residues. Germline V gives CDR1 SGHTA, CDR2 FQGNSA. V lost 0 bases and J lost 6; bases outside the gene matches: 8. This material consisted of peripheral blood, taken in a trial of Ad26.COV2.S vaccine versus placebo. This clonotype was sampled from a person between 18 and 65 years old who received the Ad26.COV2.S COVID-19 vaccine or a placebo. The V call is TRBV7-2, the J call TRBJ2-7; 7 nucleotides align to TRBD2. The CDR3: CASSLADLSGGEQYF. The CDR3 bases are TGTGCCAGCAGCTTAGCAGACCTCTCGGGAGGCGAGCAGTACTTC.